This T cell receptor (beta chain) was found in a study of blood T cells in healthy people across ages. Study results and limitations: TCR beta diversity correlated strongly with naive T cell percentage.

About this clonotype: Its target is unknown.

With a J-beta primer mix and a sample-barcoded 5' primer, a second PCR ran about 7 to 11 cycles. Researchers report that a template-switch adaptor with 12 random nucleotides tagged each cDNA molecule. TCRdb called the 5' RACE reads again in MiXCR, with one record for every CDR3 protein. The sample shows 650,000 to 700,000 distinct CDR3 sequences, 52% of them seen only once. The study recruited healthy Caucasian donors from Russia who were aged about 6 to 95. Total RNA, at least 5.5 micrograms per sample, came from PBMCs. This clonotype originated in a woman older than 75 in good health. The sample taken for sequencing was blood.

CDR3 nucleotides: TGCGCCAGCGACCGCGGTGACAGAATATCTAACTATGGCTACACCTTC. Residues: CASDRGDRISNYGYTF. The V and J genes are TRBV5-1 and TRBJ1-2; possibly TRBD1 for D (5 bases). Germline V gives CDR1 SGHRS, CDR2 YFSETQ. With 7 bases removed from V and 0 bases from J, the gap between germline ends came to 19 bases. CDR3 length: 16 amino acids. Variable domain in full (rest from reference TRBV5-1 and TRBJ1-2): KAGVTQTPRYLIKTRGQQVTLSCSPISGHRSVSWYQQTPGQGLQFLFEYFSETQRNKGNFPGRFSGRQFSNSRSEMNVSTLELGDSALYLCASDRGDRISNYGYTFGSGTRLTVV.